Sequencing of this T cell receptor (beta chain) was carried out in a study of Ad26.COV2.S vaccination and SARS-CoV-2 variants. This clone occurred a few times. Sequencing used immunoSEQ multiplex PCR; TCRdb keeps in-frame clones, though not all of them. This sample has about 400,000 clones; about 83% occur once, and the top ten carry nearly 7.5%. Treatment of the sample: 15 to 20 received Ad26.COV2.S at low or high dose, single or two shots; roughly 5 received placebo; per-sample allocation not given. Sample collection was performed on day 63 after the first vaccine or placebo injection. Looked up from germline, CDR1 is MGHRA and CDR2 is YSYEKL. This CDR3 comprises 18 residues. V was trimmed by 1 base and J by 2 bases, leaving 20 bases between them.

The receptor comes from a person aged 18-60 years who received the Ad26.COV2.S COVID-19 vaccine or a placebo. This chain joins TRBV4-1 and TRBJ2-5; maybe TRBD2 (5 bases). Sequenced material: peripheral blood, taken in a trial of Ad26.COV2.S vaccine versus placebo. In DNA form, the CDR3 reads TGCGCCAGCAGCCAAGCCGCGTTCCGGACTCGGCGTCAAGAGACCCAGTACTTC. Translated, it gives CASSQAAFRTRRQETQYF.